The T cell receptor beta chain described here comes from a study of OX40 agonist ivuxolimab in advanced cancers. Peripheral blood came from all dose cohorts at three timepoints. Whole-study findings and limits: CD4+ and CD8+ blood T cells expanded clonally by week 6 at 0.1 to 3.0 mg/kg. Individuals who were partial responders at 0.1-3.0 mg/kg had clonal expansion that ranked among the lowest.

The data were produced by immunoSEQ multiplex PCR, yet TCRdb's version contains in-frame clones alone and is incomplete. Among under 60,000 clones listed, around nine tenths were seen once. To note about this clone: What it binds is not known.

CDR1 and CDR2 from the germline V gene are MNHEY and SMNVEV (reference sequence). This CDR3 comprises 16 residues. With 5 bases clipped from V and 3 bases from J, the junction kept 9 bases outside the gene matches. The gene calls are TRBV27 and TRBJ2-1, with TRBD2 matching over 8 bases. Sequencing used CD4+ or CD8+ T cells sorted from blood, obtained in a trial of the OX40 agonist ivuxolimab. The origin of this receptor is an adult with an advanced solid tumor such as melanoma, head and neck, liver or kidney cancer. The CDR3 spells CASSPLSGTSYNEQFF. The CDR3 region has the DNA TGTGCCAGCAGTCCACTGTCCGGGACTAGCTACAATGAGCAGTTCTTC.